The sequence of this T cell receptor (beta chain) was determined in a study of blood T cell repertoires in COVID-19. Germline CDR1 is KGHSH and CDR2 is LQKENI. The CDR3 is made up of 16 amino acids. Trimming left V 2 bases short and J 1 base short, with 15 bases between. Recruitment covered about 26 US areas and drew participants whose ages spanned roughly 18 to 95 years. Allocation to cohorts depended on clinical history reported by the participants. Two consecutive negative NP/OP PCR tests, clearance, or resolved symptoms defined Cohort 3 recovery. The protocol was immunoSEQ multiplex PCR, while the TCRdb copy is restricted to in-frame clones and leaves out a portion. The data show about 200,000 clones, about 80% seen once.

This chain links TRBV18 with TRBJ2-7; perhaps TRBD1 as D (6 bases). This TCR came from a man aged 35 to 55 who had recovered from COVID-19. Sequencing was performed on PBMCs or T cells enriched from blood (not recorded which). CDR3 region: CASSPSMRQASYEQYF. The CDR3 DNA sequence: TGTGCCAGCTCACCATCGATGAGACAGGCATCCTACGAGCAGTACTTC. The full variable domain, completed using reference TRBV18 and TRBJ2-7, is NAGVMQNPRHLVRRRGQEARLRCSPMKGHSHVYWYRQLPEEGLKFMVYLQKENIIDESGMPKERFSAEFPKEGPSILRIQQVVRGDSAAYFCASSPSMRQASYEQYFGPGTRLTVT.